This TCR beta chain was observed in a study of OX40 agonist ivuxolimab in advanced cancers. Regarding the research as a whole: Ivuxolimab was an agonistic, fully human IgG2 monoclonal antibody directed against OX40 (CD134), a costimulatory receptor. The paper reports the monotherapy dose-escalation portion (N of about 54 patients) of the phase I ivuxolimab trial. Among the roughly 54 dose-escalation patients, some 19 had hepatocellular carcinoma, 15 melanoma, 9 renal cell carcinoma and 9 head and neck cancer. Three dose-escalation patients achieved partial responses, one with hepatocellular carcinoma and two with cutaneous melanoma. The purpose of peripheral TCRbeta sequencing was to test whether ivuxolimab changed TCR sequence diversity and led to clonal T-cell expansion. Intravenous ivuxolimab was administered to patients every 2 weeks at six dose levels: 0.01, 0.1, 0.3, 1.5, 3 and 10 mg/kg. Patients were allowed to have had prior anti-PD-1, anti-PD-L1 or anti-CTLA-4 therapy, and roughly 40% of the dose-escalation patients had previously received checkpoint inhibitors. In the dose-escalation cohort, approximately 83% of patients were male, and the mean age was roughly 60 years with a range of about 20 to 90.

To note about this clone: This clone's antigen is unknown. Per-nucleotide qualities are absent, and no much larger clonotype sits a single base away.

The paper as a whole reports these results and caveats: On average, CD8+ T cells showed more expanded clones than CD4+ T cells after ivuxolimab. Low levels of normalized T-cell clonal expansion were also seen in some patients who did not respond. Antigen specificity was not determined for the clonally expanded peripheral T cells. Partial responders in the 0.1-3.0 mg/kg groups had among the lowest normalized peripheral clonal expansion, especially among CD8+ T cells. At doses of 0.1 to 3.0 mg/kg, clonal expansion of both CD4+ and CD8+ blood T cells was observed from baseline to week 6.

Patients with a history of autoimmune disease or receiving systemic immunosuppression were excluded from the trial. In every dose cohort, peripheral blood was drawn for TCR sequencing at baseline, cycle 4 day 1, and cycle 7 day 1. Samples came from an open-label, multicenter, first-in-human phase I dose-escalation trial of ivuxolimab. Adults with locally advanced or metastatic melanoma, renal cell, hepatocellular, or head and neck squamous cell carcinoma were enrolled in the trial. CD4+ and CD8+ T cells were sorted separately from peripheral blood before TCR sequencing. Genomic DNA was isolated from the sorted cells so that the TCRbeta CDR3 region could be sequenced. The immunoSEQ Assay was used to sequence the TCRbeta CDR3 regions. TCRdb's version of the immuneACCESS table is confined to in-frame rearrangements and falls short of the full clone set. An unresolved V gene accounts for under half of the shortfall where checked; the remainder is of unknown origin. Here the sample has 76,000 or so clones; almost 85% occur a single time. The ten biggest clones cover about 0.6% of the sample.

The starting material was CD4+ or CD8+ T cells sorted from blood, obtained in a trial of the OX40 agonist ivuxolimab. The sequence was obtained from an adult with an advanced solid tumor such as melanoma, head and neck, liver or kidney cancer.

The nucleotide sequence is given as TGTGCCAGCAGCTTTGATAATCAGCCCCAGCATTTT. Its protein product is CASSFDNQPQHF. This chain is built from TRBV7-2 and TRBJ1-5; too little of a D gene remains to name it. The CDR3 contains 12 residues, cysteine and phenylalanine counted. Just CDR3 DNA is preserved here, 36 bases in frame from base 1. Via the germline V gene, CDR1 is SGHTA and CDR2 FQGNSA. The trim is 3 bases for V and 4 bases for J, with a gap of 4 bases between the germline ends.